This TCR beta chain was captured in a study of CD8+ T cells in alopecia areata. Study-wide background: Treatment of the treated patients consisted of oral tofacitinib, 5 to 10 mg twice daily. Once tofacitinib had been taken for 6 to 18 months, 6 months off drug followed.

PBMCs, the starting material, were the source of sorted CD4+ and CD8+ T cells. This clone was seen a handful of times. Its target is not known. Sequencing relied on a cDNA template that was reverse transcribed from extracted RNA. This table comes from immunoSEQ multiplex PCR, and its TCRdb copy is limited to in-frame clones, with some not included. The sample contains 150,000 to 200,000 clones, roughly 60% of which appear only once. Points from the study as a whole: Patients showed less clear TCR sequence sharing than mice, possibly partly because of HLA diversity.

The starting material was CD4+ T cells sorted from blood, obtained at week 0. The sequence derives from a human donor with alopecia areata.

The CDR3 DNA reads TGTGCCAGCAGCGTTCGCGGGGGGCAGGCTGGGGCCAACGTCCTGACTTTC. Residues: CASSVRGGQAGANVLTF. V gene TRBV9 combines with J gene TRBJ2-6; 8 positions agree with TRBD2. With V trimmed by 2 bases and J by 2 bases, 6 bases remained unmatched. The V gene's germline CDR1 is SGDLS and CDR2 YYNGEE. The CDR3 has 17 amino acids.